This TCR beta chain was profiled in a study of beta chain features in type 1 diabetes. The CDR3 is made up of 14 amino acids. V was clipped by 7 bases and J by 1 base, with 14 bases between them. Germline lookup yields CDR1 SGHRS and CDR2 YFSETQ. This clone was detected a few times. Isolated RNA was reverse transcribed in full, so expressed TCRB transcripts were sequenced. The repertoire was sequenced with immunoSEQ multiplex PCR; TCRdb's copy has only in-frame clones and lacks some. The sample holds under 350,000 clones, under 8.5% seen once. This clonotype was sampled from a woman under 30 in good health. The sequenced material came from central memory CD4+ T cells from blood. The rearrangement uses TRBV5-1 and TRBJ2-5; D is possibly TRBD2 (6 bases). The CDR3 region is CASVRDSGQETQYF. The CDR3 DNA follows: TGCGCCAGCGTCCGCGATAGCGGCCAAGAGACCCAGTACTTC.